This T cell receptor beta chain was observed in a study of vaccination and CD4 T cells after COVID-19 (dated by TCRdb to 2022 to 2024). For the study in its entirety: SARS-CoV-2 positivity had been established in the convalescent patients by nasal swab PCR, and mild disease was recorded in several of these patients and severe disease in one. Culture stimuli were overlapping spike peptide pools from SARS-CoV-2 and from the common cold coronaviruses HCoV-NL63, HCoV-OC43 and HCoV-229E. Two doses of either the Pfizer-BioNTech BNT162b2 vaccine (n=8) or the Moderna mRNA-1273 vaccine (n=2) were administered to participants. The convalescent cohort comprised six males and four females, including two Hispanic individuals, seven Caucasians, two Asians and one multiracial person. Post-vaccine blood samples were collected a median of around 2.5 months after the second vaccine dose, ranging from about 12 to 241 days. In 10 COVID-19 convalescent patients and a handful of infection-naive healthy vaccine recipients, the spike-specific CD4+ TCR repertoire before mRNA vaccination was compared with the repertoire after mRNA vaccination. Control cultures used a CEFX viral epitope pool as positive control, an HIV-1 Nef peptide pool as negative control, or no peptide. Post-COVID blood samples from convalescent patients were collected a median of 101 days after diagnosis, with a range of 35 to 161 days.

In the case of this clonotype: Its antigen is currently not known. Base-call qualities are not available, and no considerably larger clone is one nucleotide away.

The study at large found these results: Relatively few convalescent patients were included in the study, and early timepoints after natural infection were not analyzed. In convalescent patients, a median approximately 86% of post-vaccine SARS-CoV-2-reactive clones were detected only after vaccination, and vaccine-specific priming was suggested by this finding. Although the median number of SARS-CoV-2-reactive clonotypes went up from some 23 after infection to around 40 after vaccination, the increase was not significant. Of the vaccine-specific clones in convalescent patients, 304 of 307, or nearly all, reacted only to SARS-CoV-2 spike and did not cross-react with common cold coronaviruses.

The sample's treatment or condition label is to be understood as: roughly 10-day PBMC culture with coronavirus spike peptide pools or control peptides (ViraFEST assay). To expand antigen-specific T cells with peptide pools and then pick out the expanded clonotypes through TCR sequencing, the study relied on the ViraFEST assay. The convalescent patients' positive SARS-CoV-2 PCR tests fell between March and December 2020, which was before the Alpha, Beta and Delta variants emerged in the United States. Each well held 2.2 million or so PBMCs cultured with around 9 ug/ml peptide pools in IMDM containing around 5% human AB serum and 7.5 to 10 IU/ml IL-2. Half of the culture medium was replaced with fresh IL-2-containing medium on days 3 and 7. After less than twelve days of culture, CD4+ T cells were isolated by negative selection with the EasySep CD4+ T cell isolation kit. Ficoll-Paque Plus gradient centrifugation was used to isolate PBMCs from whole blood, and the isolated PBMCs were then either used fresh or cryopreserved at -140C. Each culture condition was generally run in triplicate wells.

The protocol used for the library was PCR. DNA from cultured CD4+ T cells was subjected to TCR sequencing with the Oncomine TCR Beta short-read assay at the Johns Hopkins FTIC core. The QIAamp micro DNA kit was used to extract genomic DNA from the cultured CD4+ T cells. Oncomine TCR Beta libraries from cultured CD4+ T cells were pooled with unique dual indexes and sequenced on an Illumina iSeq 100. The published analysis was carried out like this. Non-productive sequences were filtered out, and CDR3s that did not start with C, did not end with F or W, or were shorter than 7 amino acids were discarded. Antigen-specific clonotypes were identified using the MANAFEST web application through comparison of peptide-stimulated wells with reference and other culture wells. An FDR below 0.05, an odds ratio above 5, and a productive frequency above 0.1% in at least two of three replicate wells were required for clones to be considered positive. A clonotype was classed as cross-reactive if the clonotype showed significant expansion both in SARS-CoV-2 spike wells and in at least one common cold coronavirus spike condition. Using R version 3.6.1, CDR3 homology was evaluated through Levenshtein distances (stringdist) along with unrooted phylogenetic trees (ape). The raw public data were reprocessed by TCRdb itself: fastp quality trimming at Q25, MiXCR clonotype calling, in-frame beta chains only. Rows are combined by CDR3 protein, so each entry shows the most common genes and DNA. The V and J calls come from TCRdb's annotation, not from the publication. For this sample the table gives under 25,000 distinct CDR3 sequences, of which approximately 48% were detected only once. Roughly 14% of the sample lies in the top ten.

The clonotype comes from a human donor with COVID-19. Sequenced material: cultured CD4+ T cells from blood.

The nucleotide sequence reads as follows: TGTGCAAGTCGCTTAGGACCAGGGCAAGATCAGCCCCAGCATTTT. This codes for CASRLGPGQDQPQHF. The rearrangement combines TRBV12-2 with TRBJ1-5; whether TRBD1, the table's D call, matches the DNA was not checked. TRBV12-2 is tagged as a pseudogene. From the cysteine through the phenylalanine, the CDR3 covers 15 amino acids. The CDR3 DNA has 45 bases and is translated from base 1.